This T cell receptor beta chain originates from a study of shared clonotypes between healthy human individuals. Sequencing was performed with immunoSEQ multiplex PCR; in TCRdb, only in-frame clones are kept and a portion is missing. The sample includes some 1,900,000 clones, just under 95% of them seen just once. This CDR3 contains 12 residues. The junction had 1 base not matched to a gene; V was cut back by 2 bases and J by 7 bases. Germline loops: CDR1 MNHNY, CDR2 SVGAGI (reference sequence). Positively selected for CCR7, the CD45RO-negative cells used as naive CD8 cells excluded terminally differentiated effector memory CD45RA+ cells.

The chain combines TRBV6-6 with TRBJ1-1; 7 bases map to TRBD1. The receptor was isolated from a man between 18 and 29 years old in good health. Sequences were obtained from naive CD8+ T cells sorted from blood. In nucleotides, the CDR3 is TGTGCCAGCAGTTACGGGGACAGTGAAGCTTTCTTT. Protein product: CASSYGDSEAFF.